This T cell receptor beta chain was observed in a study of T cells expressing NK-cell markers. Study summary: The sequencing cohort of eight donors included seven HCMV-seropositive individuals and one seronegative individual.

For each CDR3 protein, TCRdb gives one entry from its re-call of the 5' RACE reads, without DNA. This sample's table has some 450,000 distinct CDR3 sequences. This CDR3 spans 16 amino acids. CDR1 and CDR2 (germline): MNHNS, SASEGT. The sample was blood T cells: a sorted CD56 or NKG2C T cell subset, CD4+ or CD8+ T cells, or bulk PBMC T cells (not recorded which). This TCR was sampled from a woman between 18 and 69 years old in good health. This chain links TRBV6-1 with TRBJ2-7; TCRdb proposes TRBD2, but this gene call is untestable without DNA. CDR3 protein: CASSPRQVVREGEQYF.